These T cell receptor beta chains were read from a single sample in a study of cytomegalovirus exposure and HLA in healthy donors. This table comes from immunoSEQ multiplex PCR, and its TCRdb copy is limited to in-frame clones, with some not included. The sample yields about 270,000 clones, roughly 70% seen once. The sequencing input was PBMCs. The receptors come from a female donor in good health and CMV-seronegative. The CDR3 runs from the conserved cysteine through the conserved F or W. D genes are given only for firm matches. Part of the rows lack a size; the others show once, few, many or a class for expanded clones.

clone size | D gene | J gene | V gene | CDR3 DNA | CDR3 protein
few | TRBD1 | TRBJ1-5 | TRBV5-1 | TGCGCCAGCAGCCCGGGGGACAGGGGCAATCAGCCCCAGCATTTT | CASSPGDRGNQPQHF
once | TRBD1 | TRBJ2-1 | TRBV29-1 | TGCAGCGGGTACGGGACAGGAGATTACAATGAGCAGTTCTTC | CSGYGTGDYNEQFF
. | . | TRBJ2-3 | TRBV2 | TGTGCCAGCAGAGCGACCCTAGCGAGTAGTGATGCAGATACGCAGTATTTT | CASRATLASSDADTQYF
. | TRBD1 | TRBJ2-5 | TRBV9 | TGTGCCAGCAGCGTAGACCCTGAAAGGGGGCTGGAGACCCAGTACTTC | CASSVDPERGLETQYF
. | . | TRBJ1-2 | TRBV7-2 | TGTGCCAGCAGCTTAGACTTAGGCCAGCCTCGACAGGGCTACACCTTC | CASSLDLGQPRQGYTF
. | . | TRBJ2-3 | TRBV7-2 | TGTGCCAGCAGCTTCCAAGTGGGGGGTCGGGTTGCAGATACGCAGTATTTT | CASSFQVGGRVADTQYF
. | . | TRBJ1-2 | TRBV2 | TGTGCCAGCAAGGGGTGGCAGGATGGCTACACCTTC | CASKGWQDGYTF
. | TRBD2 | TRBJ2-3 | TRBV10-2 | TGCGCCAGCAGTGAGTCTGTCAGTCTAGCGGGCACAGATACGCAGTATTTT | CASSESVSLAGTDTQYF
. | . | TRBJ2-1 | TRBV21-1 | TGTGCCAGCAGCGCGTCTAGCTCCTACAATGAGCAGTTCTTC | CASSASSSYNEQFF
. | . | TRBJ1-1 | TRBV18 | TGTGCCAGCTCATCAGGGGCGATCACTGAAGCTTTCTTT | CASSSGAITEAFF
few | . | TRBJ2-7 | TRBV6-6 | TGTGCCAGCAGGCCCCCCAGGGGCGAGCAGTACTTC | CASRPPRGEQYF
few | . | TRBJ2-7 | TRBV9 | TGTGCCAGCAGCGTAACCGGGAACCACTACGAGCAGTACTTC | CASSVTGNHYEQYF
. | TRBD1 | TRBJ1-1 | TRBV7-9 | TGTGCCAGCAGCTTAGAAGGGACAGGGCACACTGAAGCTTTCTTT | CASSLEGTGHTEAFF
few | TRBD1 | TRBJ1-5 | TRBV9 | TGTGCCAGCAGCCCCGGGACAGCCCAGCCCCAGCATTTT | CASSPGTAQPQHF
. | . | TRBJ2-7 | TRBV9 | TGTGCCAGCAGCGGAAGCGGAACCTACGAGCAGTACTTC | CASSGSGTYEQYF
. | . | TRBJ2-7 | TRBV21-1 | TGTGCCAGCAGCAAAGTTACTAGCGGGGACTACGAGCAGTACTTC | CASSKVTSGDYEQYF
. | TRBD1 | TRBJ2-7 | TRBV27 | TGTGCCAGCAGGGTATTACACAGGGGGCGATACGAGCAGTACTTC | CASRVLHRGRYEQYF
. | . | TRBJ1-2 | TRBV7-2 | TGTGCCAGCAGACTTCCCGGGGGAGCTAACTATGGCTACACCTTC | CASRLPGGANYGYTF
few | . | TRBJ1-2 | TRBV9 | TGTGCCAGCGGCGGGAGTCCTAACTATGGCTACACCTTC | CASGGSPNYGYTF
few | . | TRBJ2-5 | TRBV6-4 | TGTGCCAGCAGTGACTCAAGGCACAGGGAAGAGACCCAGTACTTC | CASSDSRHREETQYF
. | . | TRBJ1-2 | TRBV2 | TGTGCCAGCCGGCAGGGGAGGGTCAACTATGGCTACACCTTC | CASRQGRVNYGYTF
. | TRBD1 | TRBJ1-1 | TRBV7-8 | TGTGCCAGCAGCTTTGAGGGGGCAGTCACTGAAGCTTTCTTT | CASSFEGAVTEAFF
. | TRBD2 | TRBJ2-1 | TRBV11-2 | TGTGCCAGCCGAGCGGGACTAGCGGGAGGACGGAGTAGGGATGAGCAGTTCTTC | CASRAGLAGGRSRDEQFF
. | TRBD1 | TRBJ1-4 | TRBV28 | TGTGCCAGCAGTTTACAAGGGGGCGCGGAAAAACTGTTTTTT | CASSLQGGAEKLFF
. | TRBD1 | TRBJ1-6 | TRBV2 | TGTGCCAGCAGCCAGGGGGCGAATCGCAATTCACCCCTCCACTTT | CASSQGANRNSPLHF
. | TRBD2 | TRBJ2-7 | TRBV19 | TGTGCCAGTAGCCCTAGAGCGGGGCTCTCCTACGAGCAGTACTTC | CASSPRAGLSYEQYF
few | TRBD2 | TRBJ2-7 | TRBV6-1 | TGTGCCAGCAGTGGCGAGCGGGAGGGCCGTAGGTACGAGCAGTACTTC | CASSGEREGRRYEQYF
. | . | TRBJ1-1 | TRBV5-1 | TGCGCCAGCAACTCTCGGGGGAGGAACACTGAAGCTTTCTTT | CASNSRGRNTEAFF
. | TRBD1 | TRBJ1-4 | TRBV6-6 | TGTGCCAGCAGATCAGGGGGGTTAACTAATGAAAAACTGTTTTTT | CASRSGGLTNEKLFF
. | TRBD1 | TRBJ2-7 | TRBV6-5 | TGTGCCAGCCGGGACAGGGTTGACGAGCAGTACTTC | CASRDRVDEQYF
few | TRBD2 | TRBJ2-7 | TRBV28 | TGTGCCAGCAGTTTAACTAGCGGGACCTCCTACGAGCAGTACTTC | CASSLTSGTSYEQYF
. | . | TRBJ2-5 | TRBV6-1 | TGTGCCAGCAGTCTGGACAGTAACGCAGAGACCCAGTACTTC | CASSLDSNAETQYF
. | TRBD2 | TRBJ2-1 | TRBV7-3 | TGTGCCAGCAGCTCCGGGACTAGCGGCTACAATGAGCAGTTCTTC | CASSSGTSGYNEQFF
. | TRBD1 | TRBJ1-2 | TRBV9 | TGTGCCAGCAGCGGGGAGACAGGGGGATTCTATGGCTACACCTTC | CASSGETGGFYGYTF
. | . | TRBJ2-2 | TRBV28 | TGTGCCAGCCGAGGGCACAGCACGAACACCGGGGAGCTGTTTTTT | CASRGHSTNTGELFF
. | TRBD1 | TRBJ1-1 | TRBV29-1 | TGCAGCGTTGATTGGCAGGGGGACACTGAAGCTTTCTTT | CSVDWQGDTEAFF
. | . | TRBJ1-5 | TRBV28 | TGTGCCAGCAGTTCATGGTCATTCGGGCTGAGGGACAATCAGCCCCAGCATTTT | CASSSWSFGLRDNQPQHF
few | . | TRBJ1-3 | TRBV6-5 | TGTGCCAGCACCGAACGGGGAAGAAACACCATATATTTT | CASTERGRNTIYF
few | TRBD1 | TRBJ2-5 | TRBV7-9 | TGTGCCAGCAGCTTGGGGACAGGGGGGACAAGGGAGACCCAGTACTTC | CASSLGTGGTRETQYF
. | TRBD2 | TRBJ2-7 | TRBV6-5 | TGTGCCAGCAGGAGACTAGCGGGACTCAACTACGAGCAGTACTTC | CASRRLAGLNYEQYF
. | TRBD1 | TRBJ2-5 | TRBV28 | TGTGCCAGCAGTTCGCCGGGACAGGGGCACGAGACCCAGTACTTC | CASSSPGQGHETQYF
. | . | TRBJ2-7 | TRBV30 | TGTGCCTGGAGTGTAGAATATTCACCCAAGAGTTCCTACGAGCAGTACTTC | CAWSVEYSPKSSYEQYF
. | TRBD1 | TRBJ1-3 | TRBV7-7 | TGTGCCAGCAGCTCCGGGACAGGGGCTGGCTACACCATATATTTT | CASSSGTGAGYTIYF
. | TRBD1 | TRBJ2-1 | TRBV10-3 | TGTGCCATCAGTCCAATAACAGGGGACAATGAGCAGTTCTTC | CAISPITGDNEQFF
. | TRBD2 | TRBJ2-1 | TRBV7-8 | TGTGCCAGCAGCTTCGCCTATACTAGCGGGAGGGCCCATGAGCAGTTCTTC | CASSFAYTSGRAHEQFF
. | . | TRBJ2-1 | TRBV19 | TGTGCCAGTAGTCCTCTGTGGTTGGGGAGCTCCTACAATGAGCAGTTCTTC | CASSPLWLGSSYNEQFF
. | . | TRBJ1-3 | TRBV7-2 | TGTGCCAGCAGCTTAACAGGGCTAGGAGCTGGAAACACCATATATTTT | CASSLTGLGAGNTIYF
. | . | TRBJ2-1 | TRBV5-1 | TGCGCCAGCAGCTTGGACGTTCGCGGAGGGTACAATGAGCAGTTCTTC | CASSLDVRGGYNEQFF
. | . | TRBJ2-7 | TRBV21-1 | TGTGCCAGTAGCTGCCTCGGGGGTCTCTCCCCTTCCACGAACGAGCAGTACTTC | CASSCLGGLSPSTNEQYF
. | . | TRBJ2-7 | TRBV2 | TGTGCCAGCAGGTCCGAGGGAGGGGGACCTTACGAGCAGTACTTC | CASRSEGGGPYEQYF
. | . | TRBJ2-7 | TRBV6-6 | TGTGCCAGCAGTTACTCGAGAGACAGACAGGCCTACGAGCAGTACTTC | CASSYSRDRQAYEQYF
. | . | TRBJ2-7 | TRBV6-6 | TGTGCCAGCAGTTACACAGTTTACGAGCAGTACTTC | CASSYTVYEQYF
. | TRBD1 | TRBJ2-1 | TRBV11-3 | TGTGCCAGCAGCGACAGGGGGGCGAATGAGCAGTTCTTC | CASSDRGANEQFF
few | . | TRBJ2-1 | TRBV27 | TGTGCCAGCAGACGGGAAACCTACAATGAGCAGTTCTTC | CASRRETYNEQFF
. | . | TRBJ2-7 | TRBV29-1 | TGCAGCGTTGAAGAGGAAGCGAGCTCCTACGAGCAGTACTTC | CSVEEEASSYEQYF
. | . | TRBJ2-7 | TRBV27 | TGTGCCAGCAGTTTCTTCGACAGGATCTCCTACGAGCAGTACTTC | CASSFFDRISYEQYF
. | . | TRBJ2-5 | TRBV15 | TGTGCCACCAGCGGATGGACTAAACAAGAGACCCAGTACTTC | CATSGWTKQETQYF
few | TRBD2 | TRBJ2-1 | TRBV7-9 | TGTGCCAGCAGCGGGACTAGCGGGAAGGTTGAGCAGTTCTTC | CASSGTSGKVEQFF